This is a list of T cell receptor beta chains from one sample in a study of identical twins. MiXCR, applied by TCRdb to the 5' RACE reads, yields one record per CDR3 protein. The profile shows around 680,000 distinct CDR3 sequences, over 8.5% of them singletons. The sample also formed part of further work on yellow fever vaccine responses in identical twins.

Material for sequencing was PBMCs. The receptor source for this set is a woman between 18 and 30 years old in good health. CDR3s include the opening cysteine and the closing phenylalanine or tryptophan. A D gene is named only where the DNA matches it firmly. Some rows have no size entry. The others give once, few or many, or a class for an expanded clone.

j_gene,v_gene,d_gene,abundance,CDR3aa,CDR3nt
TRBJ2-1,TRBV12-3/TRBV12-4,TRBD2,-,CASSFASGYISYNEQFF,TGTGCCAGCAGTTTTGCTAGCGGGTACATCTCCTACAATGAGCAGTTCTTC
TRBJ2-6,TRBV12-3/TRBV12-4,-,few,CASSVGANVLTF,TGTGCCAGCAGTGTTGGGGCCAACGTCCTGACTTTC
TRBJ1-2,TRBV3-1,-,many,CASSQDRGFDGYTF,TGTGCCAGCAGCCAAGACAGGGGCTTTGATGGCTACACCTTC
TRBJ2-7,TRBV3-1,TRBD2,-,CASSQDQASGGAWSYEQYF,TGTGCCAGCAGCCAAGATCAGGCTAGCGGGGGCGCCTGGTCCTACGAGCAGTACTTC
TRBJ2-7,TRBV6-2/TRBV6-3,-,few,CASSRTRYEQYF,TGTGCCAGCAGTCGCACACGTTACGAGCAGTACTTC
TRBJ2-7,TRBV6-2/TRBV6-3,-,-,CASSYSAREQYF,TGTGCCAGCAGTTACTCGGCTCGAGAGCAGTACTTC
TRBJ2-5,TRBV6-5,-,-,CASNRGESQYF,TGTGCCAGCAACCGAGGGGAGTCCCAGTACTTC
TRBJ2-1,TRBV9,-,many,CASSPRSSQTYNEQFF,TGTGCCAGCAGCCCCCGGAGTTCCCAAACTTACAATGAGCAGTTCTTC
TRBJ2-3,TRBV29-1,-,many,CSAPVGDTQYF,TGCAGCGCCCCGGTTGGAGATACGCAGTATTTT
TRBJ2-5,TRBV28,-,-,CASSSLVGETQYF,TGTGCCAGCAGTTCCTTAGTAGGAGAGACCCAGTACTTC
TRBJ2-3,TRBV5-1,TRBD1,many,CASSLEGTGVTDTQYF,TGCGCCAGCAGCTTGGAAGGGACAGGGGTCACAGATACGCAGTATTTT
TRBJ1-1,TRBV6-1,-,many,CASTRGFAVETEAFF,TGTGCCAGCACCCGCGGGTTTGCGGTAGAGACTGAAGCTTTCTTT
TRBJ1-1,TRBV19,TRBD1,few,CASSFTGTGTEAFF,TGTGCCAGTAGTTTCACCGGGACAGGGACTGAAGCTTTCTTT
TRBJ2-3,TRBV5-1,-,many,CASSPPSADTQYF,TGCGCCAGCAGCCCCCCCAGCGCAGATACGCAGTATTTT
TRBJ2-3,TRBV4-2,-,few,CASSQEWAGSTDTQYF,TGTGCCAGCAGCCAAGAATGGGCGGGAAGCACAGATACGCAGTATTTT
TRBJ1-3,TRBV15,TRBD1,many,CATSRGLAGQGNTIYF,TGTGCCACCAGCAGAGGCCTCGCGGGACAGGGAAACACCATATATTTT
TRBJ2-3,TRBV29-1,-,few,CSTSLEGDTQYF,TGCAGCACATCTCTTGAGGGAGATACGCAGTATTTT
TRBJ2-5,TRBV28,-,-,CASSYKGGQETQYF,TGTGCCAGCAGCTATAAGGGGGGACAAGAGACCCAGTACTTC
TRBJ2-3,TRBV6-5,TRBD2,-,CASSSPAGGPVDTQYF,TGTGCCAGCAGTTCACCAGCGGGGGGGCCTGTAGATACGCAGTATTTT
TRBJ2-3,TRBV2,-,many,CASSAPDTQYF,TGTGCCAGCAGTGCTCCAGATACGCAGTATTTT
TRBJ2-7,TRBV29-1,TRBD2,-,CSAGLDVLEQYF,TGCAGCGCCGGACTAGACGTCCTGGAGCAGTACTTC
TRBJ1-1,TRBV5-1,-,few,CASSLGWGGGSNERNTEAFF,TGCGCCAGCAGCTTGGGGTGGGGCGGGGGAAGTAATGAGAGGAACACTGAAGCTTTCTTT
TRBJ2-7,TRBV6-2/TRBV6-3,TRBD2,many,CASSYSILAETSYEQYF,TGTGCCAGCAGTTATTCGATACTAGCGGAAACCTCCTACGAGCAGTACTTC
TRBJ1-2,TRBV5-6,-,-,CASSPGTRIPNYGYTF,TGTGCCAGCAGCCCCGGGACACGGATACCTAACTATGGCTACACCTTC
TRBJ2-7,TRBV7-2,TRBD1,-,CASSGIGTVTGQYF,TGTGCCAGCAGCGGAATCGGGACAGTCACAGGGCAGTACTTC
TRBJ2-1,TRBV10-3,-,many,CAIVPADSYNEQFF,TGTGCCATCGTCCCCGCGGACTCCTACAATGAGCAGTTCTTC
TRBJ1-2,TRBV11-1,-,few,CASSLNIGLDYGYTF,TGTGCCAGCAGCTTAAATATAGGTTTGGACTATGGCTACACCTTC
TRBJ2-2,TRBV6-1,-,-,CATTPRGWDTGELFF,TGTGCCACCACCCCCCGGGGGTGGGACACCGGGGAGCTGTTTTTT
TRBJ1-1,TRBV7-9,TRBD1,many,CASSLVSGTVEAFF,TGTGCCAGCAGCTTAGTTTCCGGGACAGTTGAAGCTTTCTTT
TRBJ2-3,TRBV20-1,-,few,CSAEDGADGTDTQYF,TGCAGTGCTGAAGACGGGGCGGACGGCACAGATACGCAGTATTTT
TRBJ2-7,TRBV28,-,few,CASRKLRDTVSYEQYF,TGTGCCAGCCGCAAACTCCGGGACACCGTCTCCTACGAGCAGTACTTC